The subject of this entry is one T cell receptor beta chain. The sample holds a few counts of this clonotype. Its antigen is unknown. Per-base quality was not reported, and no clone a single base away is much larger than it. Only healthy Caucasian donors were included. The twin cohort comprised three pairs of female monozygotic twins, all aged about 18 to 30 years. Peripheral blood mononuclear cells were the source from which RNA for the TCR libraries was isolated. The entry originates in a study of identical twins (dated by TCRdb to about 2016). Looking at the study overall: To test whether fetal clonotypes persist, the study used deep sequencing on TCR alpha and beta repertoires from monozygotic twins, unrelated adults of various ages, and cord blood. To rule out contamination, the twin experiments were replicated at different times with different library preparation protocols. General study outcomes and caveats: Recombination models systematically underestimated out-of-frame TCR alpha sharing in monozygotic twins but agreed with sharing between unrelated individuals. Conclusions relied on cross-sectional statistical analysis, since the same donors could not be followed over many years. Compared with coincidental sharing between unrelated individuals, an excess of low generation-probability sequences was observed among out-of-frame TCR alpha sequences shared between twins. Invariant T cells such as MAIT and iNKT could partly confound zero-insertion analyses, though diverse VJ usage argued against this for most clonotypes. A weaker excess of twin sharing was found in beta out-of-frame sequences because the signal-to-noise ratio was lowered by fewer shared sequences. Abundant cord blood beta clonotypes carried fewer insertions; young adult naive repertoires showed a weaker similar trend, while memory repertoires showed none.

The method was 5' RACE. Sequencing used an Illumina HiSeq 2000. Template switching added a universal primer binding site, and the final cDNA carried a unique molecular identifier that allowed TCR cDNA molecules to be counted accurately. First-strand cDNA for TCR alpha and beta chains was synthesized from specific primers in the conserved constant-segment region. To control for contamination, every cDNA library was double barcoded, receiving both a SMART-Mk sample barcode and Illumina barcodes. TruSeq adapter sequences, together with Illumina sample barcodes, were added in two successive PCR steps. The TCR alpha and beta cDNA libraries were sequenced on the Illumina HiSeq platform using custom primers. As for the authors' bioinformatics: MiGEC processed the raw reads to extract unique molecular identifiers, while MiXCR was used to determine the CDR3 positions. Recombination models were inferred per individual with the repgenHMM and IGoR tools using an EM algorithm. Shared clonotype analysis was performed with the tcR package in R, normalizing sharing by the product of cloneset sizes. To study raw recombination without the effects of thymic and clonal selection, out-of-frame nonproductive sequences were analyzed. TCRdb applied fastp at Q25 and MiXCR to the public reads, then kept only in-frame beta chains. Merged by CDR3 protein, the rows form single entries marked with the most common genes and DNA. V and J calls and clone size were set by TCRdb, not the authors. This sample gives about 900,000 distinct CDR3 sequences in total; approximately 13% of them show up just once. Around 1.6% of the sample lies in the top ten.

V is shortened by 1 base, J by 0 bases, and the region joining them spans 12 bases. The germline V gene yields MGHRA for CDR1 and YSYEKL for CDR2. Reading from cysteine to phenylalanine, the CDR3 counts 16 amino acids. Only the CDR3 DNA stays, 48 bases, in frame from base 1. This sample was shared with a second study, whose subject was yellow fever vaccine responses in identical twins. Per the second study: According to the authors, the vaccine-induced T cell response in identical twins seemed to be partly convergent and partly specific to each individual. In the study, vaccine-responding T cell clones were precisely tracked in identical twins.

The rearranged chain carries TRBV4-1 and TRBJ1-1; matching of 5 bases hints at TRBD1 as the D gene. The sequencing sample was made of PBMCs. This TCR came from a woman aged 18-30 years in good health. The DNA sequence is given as TGCGCCAGCAGCCAAGGGAGGGGACGGATGAACACTGAAGCTTTCTTT. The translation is CASSQGRGRMNTEAFF.